The 19 T cell receptor beta chains below all came from one sample that was sequenced in a study of T cells in localized non-small cell lung cancer. TCRdb's table, derived via immunoSEQ multiplex PCR, lists solely in-frame clones and lacks some. The sample records 1,700 or so clones, roughly a third being singletons. The sample was lung tumor tissue, taken before any cancer treatment. The receptors were gathered from a woman aged 40-75 years with stage II lung adenocarcinoma.

The V call is TRBV30, the J call TRBJ1-1; D uncertain. The CDR3 is 13 amino acids. The ends were cut back, 0 bases at V and 0 bases at J, with 5 bases in the middle. Germline assignment: CDR1 GTSNPN and CDR2 SVGIG (reference sequence). The CDR3 sequence is CAWSVLVNTEAFF. The CDR3, as DNA: TGTGCCTGGAGTGTACTCGTGAACACTGAAGCTTTCTTT.

V and J are TRBV28 and TRBJ1-1; D not resolved. V lost 3 bases and J 0 bases, leaving 11 bases between the germline ends. In germline, CDR1 is MDHEN, CDR2 SYDVKM. The CDR3 totals 15 residues. The CDR3 reads CASSFYQVMNTEAFF. The CDR3 region has the DNA TGTGCCAGCAGTTTCTATCAGGTCATGAACACTGAAGCTTTCTTT.

The chain couples TRBV6-8 to TRBJ1-1; 7 positions agree with TRBD1. The CDR3 contains 14 residues. Germline V gene data show CDR1 as MNHGY and CDR2 as SAAAGT. The V gene end was trimmed by 5 bases and the J gene end by 1 base; junction bases not matched to a gene: 4. CDR3 in DNA: TGTGCCAGCAGTGACAGGGCTCGGAACACTGAAGCTTTCTTT. Its protein is CASSDRARNTEAFF.

This clone is medium-sized by share. The genes are TRBV6-4 and TRBJ2-7; D is undetermined. CDR1 is MRHNA, CDR2 SNTAGT, per germline. The V gene lost 5 bases and the J gene lost 5 bases, with 7 bases spanning the gap. CDR3 length equals 11 residues. The CDR3 nucleotides read TGTGCCAGCAGTTATTTCGACGAGCAGTACTTC. This codes for CASSYFDEQYF.

The chain has TRBV15 and TRBJ1-1, with a tentative D call TRBD1 (5 bases). Trimming stripped 1 base from V and 10 bases from J, with 22 bases between. Germline loops: CDR1 LNHNV, CDR2 YYDKDF (reference sequence). This CDR3 spans 16 amino acids. The CDR3 bases are TGTGCCACCAGCAGAGGGGGGGACGCCTCGACCGCGCGAGCTTTCTTT. This codes for CATSRGGDASTARAFF.

This clone qualifies as medium-sized. The chain employs TRBV6-8 and TRBJ2-5; D might be TRBD2 (5 bases). Trimming took 0 bases from V and 5 from J, leaving 10 bases between them. Per germline, CDR1 MNHGY and CDR2 SAAAGT. The CDR3 contains 14 residues. The CDR3 nucleotides read TGTGCCAGCAGTTACTCGAGTGGCGGGGAGACCCAGTACTTC. The encoded protein is CASSYSSGGETQYF.

This chain links TRBV19 with TRBJ2-7; D is unresolved. The germline V and J ends were trimmed by 10 bases and 0 bases, with 16 bases remaining between them. The CDR3 contains 14 residues. Germline loops: CDR1 LNHDA, CDR2 SQIVND (reference sequence). The DNA of the CDR3 is TGTGCCACTCAAGAACAGTCTAGCTCCTACGAGCAGTACTTC. Protein product: CATQEQSSSYEQYF.

J is TRBJ2-5 and V is TRBV28; 9 bases match TRBD2. V gave up 7 bases and J gave up 2 bases; unmatched junction bases: 14. Looked up from germline, CDR1 is MDHEN and CDR2 is SYDVKM. This CDR3 is 17 amino acids long. As DNA, the CDR3 is TGTGCCAGCACCCTAAGGAAGCGGGGGGCCGCACAAGAGACCCAGTACTTC. It is translated as CASTLRKRGAAQETQYF.

J is TRBJ2-7 and V is TRBV28; TRBD2 might be the D (6 bases). CDR1 and CDR2 from the germline V gene are MDHEN and SYDVKM. CDR3 length: 15 residues. Trimming removed 3 bases from V and 0 bases from J, with 12 bases in between. CDR3: CASSFPAGSSYEQYF. The CDR3 DNA sequence: TGTGCCAGCAGTTTCCCGGCGGGAAGCTCCTACGAGCAGTACTTC.

This clone was seen more than once but under ten times. The rearrangement joins TRBV16 to TRBJ1-2; D gene uncertain. The V end was cut by 0 bases, the J end by 6 bases, with 2 bases between. The CDR3 sequence is 11 residues long. In germline, CDR1 is KGHSY, CDR2 FQNENV. The CDR3 loop is CASSQSDGYTF. The CDR3 DNA is TGTGCCAGCAGCCAATCGGATGGCTACACCTTC.

This clone was observed once. The V call is TRBV30, the J call TRBJ2-7; no clear D gene. Per germline, CDR1 GTSNPN and CDR2 SVGIG (reference sequence). V was clipped by 0 bases and J by 5 bases, with 17 bases between them. The CDR3 has 15 residues. The CDR3 bases are TGTGCCTGGAGTGTACCGGGCCTCCAAGGCCACGAGCAGTACTTC. It is translated as CAWSVPGLQGHEQYF.

The chain couples TRBV18 to TRBJ1-5; 10 positions agree with TRBD1. Trimming at V came to 1 base and at J to 0 bases, leaving 9 bases not matched to a gene. This CDR3 comprises 19 residues. CDR1 and CDR2 (germline): KGHSH, LQKENI. In DNA form, the CDR3 reads TGTGCCAGCTCACCACGCGATCGGGACAGGGGCTATAGCAATCAGCCCCAGCATTTT. This translates into CASSPRDRDRGYSNQPQHF. Full variable domain (remainder filled in from reference TRBV18 and TRBJ1-5): NAGVMQNPRHLVRRRGQEARLRCSPMKGHSHVYWYRQLPEEGLKFMVYLQKENIIDESGMPKERFSAEFPKEGPSILRIQQVVRGDSAAYFCASSPRDRDRGYSNQPQHFGDGTRLSIL.

The V call is TRBV11-3, the J call TRBJ2-5; unclear D gene. Germline V CDR1 and CDR2: SGHNT, YENEEA. Trimming shortened V by 2 bases and J by 5 bases, and 18 bases separated the two germline ends. The CDR3 totals 16 residues. CDR3 in amino acids: CASSLRLSWTQETQYF. The CDR3 DNA follows: TGTGCCAGCAGCTTAAGGCTTTCTTGGACCCAGGAGACCCAGTACTTC. The whole variable domain, filled in from reference TRBV11-3 and TRBJ2-5, reads EAGVVQSPRYKIIEKKQPVAFWCNPISGHNTLYWYLQNLGQGPELLIRYENEEAVDDSQLPKDRFSAERLKGVDSTLKIQPAELGDSAVYLCASSLRLSWTQETQYFGPGTRLLVL.

The J gene is TRBJ2-1, the V gene TRBV2, with D possibly being TRBD1 (6 bases). The CDR3 contains 12 residues. Trimming removed 5 bases from V and 7 bases from J, with 9 bases in between. From germline, CDR1 is SNHLY and CDR2 FYNNEI. The CDR3 sequence is CASSQQGNEQFF. CDR3 DNA sequence: TGTGCCAGCAGTCAACAGGGAAATGAGCAGTTCTTC.

The CDR3 coding sequence is TGCAGCTCTGAGGCCAGGGCATATGGCTACACCTTC. It is translated as CSSEARAYGYTF. V and J are TRBV29-1 and TRBJ1-2; a possible D gene is TRBD1 (5 bases). The germline V gene encodes CDR1 SQVTM and CDR2 ANQGSEA. Between the trimmed V and J ends, which lost 8 bases and 5 bases, there was a span of 15 bases. The CDR3 covers 12 residues.

This rearrangement joins TRBV5-1 to TRBJ1-1; D remains ambiguous. Germline CDR1 SGHRS, CDR2 YFSETQ. The CDR3 has 14 residues. V was cut by 6 bases and J by 4 bases, with 16 bases left in between. The CDR3 nucleotides are TGCGCCAGCACCCGAGGAGGGAGTGGCACTGAAGCTTTCTTT. Translating gives CASTRGGSGTEAFF.

V is TRBV19 and J is TRBJ1-1; TRBD1 matches at 7 bases. This CDR3 spans 16 amino acids. From germline, CDR1 is LNHDA and CDR2 SQIVND (reference sequence). The ends lost 4 bases at V and 0 bases at J; junction bases unmatched: 8. Written as DNA, the CDR3 is TGTGCCAGTAGTACATTACAGGGGTTGGTGAACACTGAAGCTTTCTTT. Protein product: CASSTLQGLVNTEAFF.

This clone was seen a handful of times. V is TRBV15 and J is TRBJ1-4, with D possibly being TRBD1 (6 bases). Per germline, CDR1 LNHNV and CDR2 YYDKDF (reference sequence). The CDR3 is 17 residues long. V was cut by 1 base and J by 2 bases, with 14 bases left in between. The CDR3 sequence: CATSRVGGGRTNEKLFF. The CDR3, as DNA: TGTGCCACCAGCAGAGTAGGGGGTGGTAGGACTAATGAAAAACTGTTTTTT.

The chain is built from TRBV19 and TRBJ1-5, with D unresolved. Germline CDR1 LNHDA, CDR2 SQIVND (reference sequence). This CDR3 contains 12 residues. V shed 6 bases and J shed 6 bases, with 9 bases lying between them. The CDR3: CASSLVRQPQHF. The CDR3 DNA is TGTGCCAGTAGCTTGGTACGTCAGCCCCAGCATTTT.